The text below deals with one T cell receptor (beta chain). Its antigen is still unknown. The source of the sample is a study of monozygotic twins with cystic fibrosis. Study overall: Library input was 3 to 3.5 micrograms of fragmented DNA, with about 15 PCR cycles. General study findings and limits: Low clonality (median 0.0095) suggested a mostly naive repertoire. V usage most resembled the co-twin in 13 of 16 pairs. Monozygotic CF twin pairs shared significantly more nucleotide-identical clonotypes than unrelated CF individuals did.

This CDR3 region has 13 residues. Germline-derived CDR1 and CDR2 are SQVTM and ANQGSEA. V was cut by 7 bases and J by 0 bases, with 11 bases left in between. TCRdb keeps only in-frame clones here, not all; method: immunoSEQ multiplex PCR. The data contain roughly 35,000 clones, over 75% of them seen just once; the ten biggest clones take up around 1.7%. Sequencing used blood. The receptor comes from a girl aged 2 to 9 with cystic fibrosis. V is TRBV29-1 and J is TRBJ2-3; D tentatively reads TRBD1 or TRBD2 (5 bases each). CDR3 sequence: CSAWDGSTDTQYF. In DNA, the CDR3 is TGCAGCGCCTGGGACGGGAGCACAGATACGCAGTATTTT.